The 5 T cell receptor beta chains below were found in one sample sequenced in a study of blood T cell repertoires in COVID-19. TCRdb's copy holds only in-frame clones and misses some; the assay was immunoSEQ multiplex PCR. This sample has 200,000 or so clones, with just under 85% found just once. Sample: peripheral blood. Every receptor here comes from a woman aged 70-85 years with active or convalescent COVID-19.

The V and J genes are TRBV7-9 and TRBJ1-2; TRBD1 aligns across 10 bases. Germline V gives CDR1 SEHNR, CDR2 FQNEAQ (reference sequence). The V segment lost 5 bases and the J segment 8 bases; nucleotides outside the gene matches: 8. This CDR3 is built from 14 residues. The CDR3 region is CASSPTGGDRGYTF. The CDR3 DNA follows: TGTGCCAGCAGCCCGACAGGGGGCGACCGAGGCTACACCTTC.

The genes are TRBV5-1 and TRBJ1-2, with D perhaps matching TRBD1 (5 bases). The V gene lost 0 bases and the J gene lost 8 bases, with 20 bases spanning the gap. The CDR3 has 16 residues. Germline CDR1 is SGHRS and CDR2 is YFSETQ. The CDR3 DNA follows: TGCGCCAGCAGCTTGGACCCTTTACGACAGTCTGAGGGCTACACCTTC. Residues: CASSLDPLRQSEGYTF. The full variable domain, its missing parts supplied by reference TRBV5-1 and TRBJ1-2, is KAGVTQTPRYLIKTRGQQVTLSCSPISGHRSVSWYQQTPGQGLQFLFEYFSETQRNKGNFPGRFSGRQFSNSRSEMNVSTLELGDSALYLCASSLDPLRQSEGYTFGSGTRLTVV.

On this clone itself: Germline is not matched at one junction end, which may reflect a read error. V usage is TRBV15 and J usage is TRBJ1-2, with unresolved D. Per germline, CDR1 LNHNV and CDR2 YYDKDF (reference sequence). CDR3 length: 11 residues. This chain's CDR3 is CAIPIQKQLHF. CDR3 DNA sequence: TGTGCCATTCCAATACAAAAACAGCTACACTTC.

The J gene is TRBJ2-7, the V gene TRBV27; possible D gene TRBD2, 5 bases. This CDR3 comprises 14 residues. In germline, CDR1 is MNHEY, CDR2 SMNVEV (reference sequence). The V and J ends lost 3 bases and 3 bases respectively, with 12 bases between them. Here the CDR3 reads CASSFGVGNYEQYF. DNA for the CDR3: TGTGCCAGCAGTTTCGGGGTCGGGAACTACGAGCAGTACTTC.

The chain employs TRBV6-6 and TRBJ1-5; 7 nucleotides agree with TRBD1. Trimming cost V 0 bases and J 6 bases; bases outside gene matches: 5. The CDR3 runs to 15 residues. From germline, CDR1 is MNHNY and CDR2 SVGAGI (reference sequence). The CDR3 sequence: CASSYSRGTAQPQHF. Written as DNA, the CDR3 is TGTGCCAGCAGTTACTCGAGGGGGACAGCTCAGCCCCAGCATTTT.